This TCR beta chain was documented in a study of blood T cell repertoires in COVID-19. The wider study: Samples of COVID-19 (acute and convalescent) were obtained from the United States, Italy and Spain. PBMCs, B-cell-depleted T cells, or T cells were the source of the cDNA or gDNA that made up the material.

The table came from immunoSEQ multiplex PCR; TCRdb's copy has only in-frame clones and leaves some out. The sample carries about 140,000 clones, approximately 89% recorded once. Per germline, CDR1 SGHAT and CDR2 FQNNGV. V was cut by 5 bases and J by 2 bases, with 18 bases left in between. This CDR3 comprises 16 residues. This clone is a singleton in its sample. The sequencing input was peripheral blood. This chain uses TRBV11-2 with TRBJ1-1; D possibly corresponds to TRBD1 (5 bases). The clonotype comes from a human donor in a cohort sampled during active COVID-19. The CDR3 spells CASSLEAGTGNTEAFF. CDR3 bases: TGTGCCAGCAGCCTCGAAGCGGGGACGGGAAACACTGAAGCTTTCTTT. Full variable domain (rest looked up from reference TRBV11-2 and TRBJ1-1): EAGVAQSPRYKIIEKRQSVAFWCNPISGHATLYWYQQILGQGPKLLIQFQNNGVVDDSQLPKDRFSAERLKGVDSTLKIQPAKLEDSAVYLCASSLEAGTGNTEAFFGQGTRLTVV.